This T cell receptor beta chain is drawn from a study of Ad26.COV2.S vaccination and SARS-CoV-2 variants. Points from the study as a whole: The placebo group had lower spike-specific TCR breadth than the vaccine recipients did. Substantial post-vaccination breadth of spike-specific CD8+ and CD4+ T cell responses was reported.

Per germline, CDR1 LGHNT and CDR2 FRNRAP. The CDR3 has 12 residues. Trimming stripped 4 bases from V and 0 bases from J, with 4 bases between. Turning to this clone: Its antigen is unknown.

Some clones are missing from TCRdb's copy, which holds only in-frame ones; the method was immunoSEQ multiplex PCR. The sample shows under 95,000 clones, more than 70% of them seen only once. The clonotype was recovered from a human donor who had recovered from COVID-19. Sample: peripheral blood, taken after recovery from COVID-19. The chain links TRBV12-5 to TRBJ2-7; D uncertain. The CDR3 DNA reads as TGTGCTAGTGGTTCCTTCTCCTACGAGCAGTACTTC. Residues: CASGSFSYEQYF.